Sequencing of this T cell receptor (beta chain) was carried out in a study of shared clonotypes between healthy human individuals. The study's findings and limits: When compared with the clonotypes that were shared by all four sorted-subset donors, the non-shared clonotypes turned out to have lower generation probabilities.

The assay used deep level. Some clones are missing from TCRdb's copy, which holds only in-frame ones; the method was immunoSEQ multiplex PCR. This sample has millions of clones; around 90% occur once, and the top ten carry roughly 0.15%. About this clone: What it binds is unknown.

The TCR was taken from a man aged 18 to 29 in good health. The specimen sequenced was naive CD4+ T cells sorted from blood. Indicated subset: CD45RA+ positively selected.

Written as DNA, the CDR3 is TGTGCCAGCAGTCCTCCCGGTGGTGGGGCCAACGTCCTGACTTTC. Amino acids: CASSPPGGGANVLTF. The rearrangement joins TRBV27 to TRBJ2-6; D is uncertain. The CDR3 length is 15 residues. V gave up 5 bases and J gave up 3 bases, with 11 bases separating them. Germline V gene lookup returns CDR1 MNHEY and CDR2 SMNVEV (reference sequence).